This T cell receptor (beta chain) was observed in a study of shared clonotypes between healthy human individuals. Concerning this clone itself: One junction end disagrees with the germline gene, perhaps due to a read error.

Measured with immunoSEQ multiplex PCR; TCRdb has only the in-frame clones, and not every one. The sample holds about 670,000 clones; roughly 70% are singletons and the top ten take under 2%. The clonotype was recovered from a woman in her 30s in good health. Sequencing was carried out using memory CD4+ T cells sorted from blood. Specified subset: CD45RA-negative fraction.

This CDR3 is CASSLGDPASNEQYF. CDR3 coding DNA: TGCGCCAGCAGCTTGGGGGACCCGGCCTCCAACGAGCAGTACTTC. V gene TRBV5-1 combines with J gene TRBJ2-7, with D perhaps being TRBD1 or TRBD2 (5 bases each). The CDR3 loop spans 15 amino acids. Germline CDR1 and CDR2: SGHRS and YFSETQ.